A selection of T cell receptor beta chains follows, all from one sample in a study of cytomegalovirus exposure and HLA in healthy donors. Assay: immunoSEQ multiplex PCR; the TCRdb copy retains only in-frame clones and omits some. Of under 150,000 clones in the sample, around 80% were seen once. The specimen sequenced was PBMCs. All receptors come from a woman in her fifties or sixties in good health and CMV-seropositive. The conserved cysteine and the conserved F or W are not part of the CDR3 here. The order of the fields is V gene, clone size, J gene, CDR3 protein. Size tells how often a clone was seen (once, few, many) or the class of an expanded clone, and some rows leave it out.

TRBV27	NA	TRBJ2-1	ASSFRGRGYNEQF
TRBV9	NA	TRBJ1-2	ASSVDVSIAYGYT
TRBV6-1	few	TRBJ2-2	ASSATDTGELF
TRBV27	NA	TRBJ1-5	ASSFLLKTGRMQPQH
TRBV13	NA	TRBJ2-5	ASSLRANQGTQY
TRBV29-1	NA	TRBJ2-7	SVVGRGRGEQY
TRBV4-2	NA	TRBJ1-2	ASSQKGQGRENYGYT
TRBV27	NA	TRBJ2-1	ASSPGTSGRGEQF
TRBV25-1	few	TRBJ1-1	ASSARTGGEAF
TRBV5-1	few	TRBJ1-2	ASSSGRWQGGAYGYT
TRBV4-1	few	TRBJ1-3	ASSTDRTYLSGNTIY
TRBV7-2	NA	TRBJ2-3	ASSLLGLATSTDTQY
TRBV13	NA	TRBJ2-2	ASSFMNNRGGGELF
TRBV9	NA	TRBJ2-3	ASSAGGGGDTQY
TRBV19	NA	TRBJ2-1	ASSILTSGNNEQF
TRBV5-6	NA	TRBJ2-5	ASSLRTSAETQY
TRBV7-9	NA	TRBJ2-1	ASSPRVGTGDNEQF
TRBV2	NA	TRBJ2-5	ASSRNLARETQY
TRBV6-6	NA	TRBJ2-5	ASSLRDRGEETQY
TRBV12-5	NA	TRBJ2-5	ASGSSRGQGQETQY
TRBV11-2	NA	TRBJ2-7	ASSEQAGGSYEQY
TRBV15	NA	TRBJ2-7	ATSRDSYYEQY
TRBV6-5	once	TRBJ1-2	ASSPGYYGYT
TRBV5-1	NA	TRBJ2-1	ASSGGQGTSLNEQF
TRBV5-3	NA	TRBJ2-3	ARGTITADTQY
TRBV9	NA	TRBJ2-7	ASSPQEGGYGYEQY
TRBV4-3	NA	TRBJ2-3	ASSQDPITSGGASDTQY
TRBV2	NA	TRBJ1-3	ATGQANSGNTIY
TRBV11-2	once	TRBJ2-3	ASSLGLVLPDTQY
TRBV7-2	NA	TRBJ2-7	ASSFRVESSYEQY
TRBV27	few	TRBJ1-4	ASSLQGAREKLF
TRBV5-1	NA	TRBJ2-2	ASSRQGPNTGELF
TRBV4-3	NA	TRBJ2-3	ASSQGLAGNTDTQY
TRBV5-1	NA	TRBJ1-1	ASSLQGDNTEAF
TRBV10-3	once	TRBJ1-3	AISEWVDRAAGNTIY
TRBV5-1	NA	TRBJ2-6	ASSSGGSGANVLT
TRBV25-1	NA	TRBJ2-7	ASSRAGSYEQY
TRBV7-8	NA	TRBJ2-4	ASSLGGTSNIQY
TRBV4-2	NA	TRBJ1-1	ASSHEQGVGEAF
TRBV7-3	NA	TRBJ2-2	ASSLRLTGELF